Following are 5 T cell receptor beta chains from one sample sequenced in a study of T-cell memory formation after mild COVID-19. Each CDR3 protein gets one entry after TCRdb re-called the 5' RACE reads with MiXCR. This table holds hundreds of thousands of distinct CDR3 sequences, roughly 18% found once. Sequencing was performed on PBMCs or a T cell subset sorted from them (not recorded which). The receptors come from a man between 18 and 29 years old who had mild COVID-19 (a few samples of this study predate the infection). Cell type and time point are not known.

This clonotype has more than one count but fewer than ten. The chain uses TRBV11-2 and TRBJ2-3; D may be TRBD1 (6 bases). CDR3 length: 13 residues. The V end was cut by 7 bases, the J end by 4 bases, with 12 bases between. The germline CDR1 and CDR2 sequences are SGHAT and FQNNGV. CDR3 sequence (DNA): TGTGCCAGCACCAAACAGGGCTCAGATACGCAGTATTTT. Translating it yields CASTKQGSDTQYF. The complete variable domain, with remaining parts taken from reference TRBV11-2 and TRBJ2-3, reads EAGVAQSPRYKIIEKRQSVAFWCNPISGHATLYWYQQILGQGPKLLIQFQNNGVVDDSQLPKDRFSAERLKGVDSTLKIQPAKLEDSAVYLCASTKQGSDTQYFGPGTRLTVL.

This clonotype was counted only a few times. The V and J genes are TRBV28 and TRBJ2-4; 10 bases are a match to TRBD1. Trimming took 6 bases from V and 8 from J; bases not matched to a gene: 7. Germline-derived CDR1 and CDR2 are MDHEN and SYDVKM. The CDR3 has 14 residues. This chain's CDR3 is CASSAGQGRHIQYF. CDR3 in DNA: TGTGCCAGCAGCGCGGGACAGGGGAGACACATTCAGTACTTC.

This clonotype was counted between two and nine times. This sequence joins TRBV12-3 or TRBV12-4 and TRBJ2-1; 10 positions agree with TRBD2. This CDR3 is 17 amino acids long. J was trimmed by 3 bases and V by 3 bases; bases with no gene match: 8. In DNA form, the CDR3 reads TGTGCCAGCAGTTTCCCGCTACTAGCGGGAATCTACAATGAGCAGTTCTTC. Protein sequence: CASSFPLLAGIYNEQFF.

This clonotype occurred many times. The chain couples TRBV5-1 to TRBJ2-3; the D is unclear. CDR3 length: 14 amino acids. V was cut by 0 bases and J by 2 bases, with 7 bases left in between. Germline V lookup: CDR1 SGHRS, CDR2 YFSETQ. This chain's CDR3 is CASSLEAVTDTQYF. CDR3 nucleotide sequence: TGCGCCAGCAGCTTGGAGGCAGTCACAGATACGCAGTATTTT.

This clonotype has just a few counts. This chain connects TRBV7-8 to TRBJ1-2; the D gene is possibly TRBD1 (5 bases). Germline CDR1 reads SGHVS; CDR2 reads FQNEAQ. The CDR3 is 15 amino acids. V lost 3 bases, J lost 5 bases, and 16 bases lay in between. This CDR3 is CASSLSSGTLYGYTF. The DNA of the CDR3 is TGTGCCAGCAGCTTGAGTTCCGGGACCTTATATGGCTACACCTTC.